The 26 T cell receptor beta chains presented below share a single source sample, sequenced in a study of shared clonotypes between healthy human individuals. Measured with immunoSEQ multiplex PCR; TCRdb has only the in-frame clones, and not every one. The profile shows about 590,000 clones, over 95% of them singletons. CD45RO-negative cells were positively selected for CCR7, leaving out terminally differentiated effector memory CD45RA+ cells. Sequences were obtained from naive CD8+ T cells sorted from blood. These receptors all stem from a woman in her 30s in good health.

Of note for this clone: Different DNA sequences within this sample yield the same CDR3. The chain is built from TRBV19 and TRBJ2-2; D remains ambiguous. CDR1 and CDR2 from the germline V gene are LNHDA and SQIVND (reference sequence). CDR3 length equals 13 residues. V was clipped by 1 base and J by 1 base, with 1 base between them. The CDR3 here is CASSIVNTGELFF. CDR3 nucleotides: TGTGCCAGTAGTATAGTGAACACCGGGGAGCTGTTTTTT. Full variable domain (rest looked up from reference TRBV19 and TRBJ2-2): DGGITQSPKYLFRKEGQNVTLSCEQNLNHDAMYWYRQDPGQGLRLIYYSQIVNDFQKGDIAEGYSVSREKKESFPLTVTSAQKNPTAFYLCASSIVNTGELFFGEGSRLTVL.

This chain links TRBV5-5 with TRBJ1-1; D is ambiguous. This CDR3 is 17 amino acids long. Per germline, CDR1 SGHKS and CDR2 YYEKEE (reference sequence). V was shortened by 1 base and J by 0 bases, with 16 bases between the two germline ends. The CDR3 loop reads CASSLLAVVKMNTEAFF. The DNA of the CDR3 is TGTGCCAGCAGCTTGTTAGCAGTTGTCAAAATGAACACTGAAGCTTTCTTT.

This chain uses TRBV12-5 with TRBJ1-2; the match to TRBD1 covers 7 bases. The germline gives CDR1 LGHNT, CDR2 FRNRAP. V lost 7 bases, J lost 2 bases, and 19 bases stayed unmatched. CDR3 length: 18 amino acids. CDR3 region: CASALIQGILDLNYGYTF. CDR3 bases: TGTGCTAGTGCCCTGATACAGGGGATACTCGACTTAAACTATGGCTACACCTTC.

The V and J genes are TRBV5-1 and TRBJ2-5; TRBD1 matches 9 bases. The DNA end favors TRBJ2-7, so the J call may be wrong. The CDR3 spans 15 residues. Germline CDR1 is SGHRS and CDR2 is YFSETQ. The CDR3 bases are TGCGCCAGCAGCCCCGGGACAGGGAATAACTACGAGCAGTACTTC. Protein sequence: CASSPGTGNNYEQYF.

V usage is TRBV4-1 and J usage is TRBJ2-2; D is possibly TRBD1 (7 bases). CDR1 is MGHRA, CDR2 YSYEKL, per germline. This CDR3 has 21 residues. Trimming pared 0 bases from V and 2 bases from J, leaving 25 bases between. In DNA, the CDR3 is TGCGCCAGCAGCCAAGATTCGAAACAGGGGTCGGGGACTCCTAACACCGGGGAGCTGTTTTTT. This codes for CASSQDSKQGSGTPNTGELFF.

The chain has TRBV4-1 and TRBJ1-4; 7 positions match TRBD1. This CDR3 has 17 residues. Unmatched junction bases numbered 10, after V lost 4 bases and J lost 2 bases. CDR1 and CDR2 (germline): MGHRA, YSYEKL. The DNA for the CDR3 is TGCGCCAGCAGCCTCGACAGGGCCGCCTCGACTAATGAAAAACTGTTTTTT. Translating it yields CASSLDRAASTNEKLFF.

J is TRBJ2-3 and V is TRBV27; the D gene is possibly TRBD1 (6 bases). Trimming left V 5 bases short and J 4 bases short, with 10 bases between. The CDR3 is 13 amino acids. The V gene's germline CDR1 is MNHEY and CDR2 SMNVEV (reference sequence). CDR3 coding DNA: TGTGCCAGCAGTCCAGGGACATCAGATACGCAGTATTTT. Its translation is CASSPGTSDTQYF.

The gene calls are TRBV2 and TRBJ1-2; D is undetermined. V was shortened by 4 bases and J by 0 bases, with 12 bases between the two germline ends. Per germline, CDR1 SNHLY and CDR2 FYNNEI. This CDR3 is 15 amino acids long. The CDR3 region is CASSVGGGTNYGYTF. The CDR3 DNA reads as TGTGCCAGCAGTGTGGGTGGCGGTACTAACTATGGCTACACCTTC.

The DNA for the CDR3 is TGTGCCACCAGCAGAGGGACTAGCGGGATGCGCAATGAGCAGTTCTTC. Protein: CATSRGTSGMRNEQFF. The rearrangement uses TRBV15 and TRBJ2-1, with TRBD2 identical over 12 bases. Looked up from germline, CDR1 is LNHNV and CDR2 is YYDKDF (reference sequence). The trim removed 1 base at V and 6 bases at J, leaving 4 bases unmatched. The CDR3 length is 16 residues.

In regard to this clone: This sample also contains other DNA sequences that code for the same CDR3. CDR3 loop: CASSVGGNTIYF. CDR3 in DNA: TGTGCCAGCAGCGTAGGTGGAAACACCATATATTTT. This chain uses TRBV9 with TRBJ1-3; D is undetermined. The CDR3 is 12 residues long. Trimming stripped 0 bases from V and 3 bases from J, with 1 base between. Per germline, CDR1 SGDLS and CDR2 YYNGEE.

The chain links TRBV19 to TRBJ2-5; 7 nucleotides line up with TRBD1. Germline values: CDR1 LNHDA, CDR2 SQIVND (reference sequence). The CDR3 has 13 amino acids. V lost 4 bases and J lost 2; bases outside the gene matches: 1. CDR3: CASSKTGQETQYF. The CDR3 nucleotides are TGTGCCAGTAGTAAGACAGGGCAAGAGACCCAGTACTTC.

V is TRBV5-6 and J is TRBJ1-2; TRBD1 agrees at 8 bases. This CDR3 region has 14 residues. Germline CDR1 reads SGHDT; CDR2 reads YYEEEE. V shed 3 bases, J shed 6 bases, and the junction held 7 bases outside the gene matches. The CDR3 nucleotides are TGTGCCAGCAGCTCATTATCGACAGGGGATGGCTACACCTTC. Translation gives CASSSLSTGDGYTF.

This clone was seen once. The chain combines TRBV4-1 with TRBJ2-3; D may be TRBD2 (5 bases). Per the germline V gene, CDR1 is MGHRA and CDR2 is YSYEKL. The CDR3 length is 14 residues. With 1 base removed from V and 4 bases from J, the gap between germline ends came to 9 bases. CDR3 coding DNA: TGCGCCAGCAGCCAAGCGGGAAGGGCAGATACGCAGTATTTT. It specifies CASSQAGRADTQYF.

The CDR3 nucleotides are TGTGCCAGCAGCGTGGGCCGCGGGAGCTACACAGATACGCAGTATTTT. Amino acid sequence: CASSVGRGSYTDTQYF. The chain employs TRBV9 and TRBJ2-3, with 7 bases fitting TRBD2. CDR3 size: 16 residues. V shed 2 bases and J 2 bases; nucleotides not matched to a gene: 8. The germline V gene encodes CDR1 SGDLS and CDR2 YYNGEE.

This chain links TRBV19 with TRBJ2-1; 7 bases are a match to TRBD2. CDR1 LNHDA and CDR2 SQIVND come from the germline V gene (reference sequence). This CDR3 contains 13 residues. Trimming took 4 bases from V and 6 from J; bases not matched to a gene: 3. The CDR3 loop reads CASSRGGSNEQFF. CDR3 bases: TGTGCCAGTAGTAGGGGGGGAAGCAATGAGCAGTTCTTC.

This chain uses TRBV29-1 with TRBJ2-7; TRBD1 aligns across 10 bases. From germline, CDR1 is SQVTM and CDR2 ANQGSEA. Trimming at V came to 8 bases and at J to 2 bases, leaving 12 bases not matched to a gene. The CDR3 contains 15 residues. CDR3 nucleotides: TGCAGCTGGGACAGGGGCTACCCGGGGACCTACGAGCAGTACTTC. This sequence encodes CSWDRGYPGTYEQYF.

The CDR3 region is CASRAMSSYEQYF. The CDR3 DNA sequence: TGCGCCAGCAGGGCCATGAGCTCCTACGAGCAGTACTTC. The gene calls are TRBV5-1 and TRBJ2-7, with unresolved D. The length of the CDR3 is 13 residues. CDR1 is SGHRS, CDR2 YFSETQ, per germline. The V and J ends lost 5 bases and 0 bases respectively, with 9 bases between them.

The rearrangement uses TRBV5-6 and TRBJ2-7, with a tentative D call TRBD2 (6 bases). Looked up from germline, CDR1 is SGHDT and CDR2 is YYEEEE. Trimming stripped 7 bases from V and 0 bases from J, with 14 bases between. The CDR3 loop spans 14 amino acids. As DNA, the CDR3 is TGTGCCAGCGGCACGGGACTCCCCTCCTACGAGCAGTACTTC. Its protein product is CASGTGLPSYEQYF. Drawing the rest from reference TRBV5-6 and TRBJ2-7, the complete variable domain is DAGVTQSPTHLIKTRGQQVTLRCSPKSGHDTVSWYQQALGQGPQFIFQYYEEEERQRGNFPDRFSGHQFPNYSSELNVNALLLGDSALYLCASGTGLPSYEQYFGPGTRLTVT.

This rearrangement joins TRBV27 to TRBJ2-7; 13 bases agree with TRBD2. The ends lost 4 bases at V and 7 bases at J; junction bases unmatched: 13. Looked up from germline, CDR1 is MNHEY and CDR2 is SMNVEV (reference sequence). CDR3 length: 17 residues. This CDR3 reads CASSSGLAGFNLGEQYF. The CDR3 DNA is TGTGCCAGCAGTTCGGGACTAGCGGGATTCAATTTGGGGGAGCAGTACTTC.

The chain couples TRBV25-1 to TRBJ1-1; D is unclear. The CDR3 extends over 14 amino acids. The germline V gene has CDR1 MGHDK and CDR2 SYGVNS. V dropped 6 bases and J dropped 2 bases, with 13 bases sitting between them. The CDR3 sequence is CASSVPGANTEAFF. DNA for the CDR3: TGTGCCAGCAGCGTACCGGGAGCAAACACTGAAGCTTTCTTT. The full variable domain, rest sourced from reference TRBV25-1 and TRBJ1-1, is EADIYQTPRYLVIGTGKKITLECSQTMGHDKMYWYQQDPGMELHLIHYSYGVNSTEKGDLSSESTVSRIRTEHFPLTLESARPSHTSQYLCASSVPGANTEAFFGQGTRLTVV.

The genes are TRBV13 and TRBJ2-3; 11 bases map to TRBD2. The ends lost 5 bases at V and 2 bases at J; junction bases unmatched: 12. Germline values: CDR1 PRHDT, CDR2 FYEKMQ (reference sequence). This CDR3 has 18 residues. The CDR3 nucleotides read TGTGCCAGCAGCACTGGACCGGGACTAGCGGCATACACAGATACGCAGTATTTT. It translates to CASSTGPGLAAYTDTQYF.

The chain joins TRBV7-9 to TRBJ1-1; weak D call: TRBD1 (5 bases). This CDR3 spans 19 amino acids. Germline V lookup: CDR1 SEHNR, CDR2 FQNEAQ (reference sequence). The germline V and J ends were trimmed by 1 base and 1 base, with 22 bases remaining between them. Here the CDR3 DNA reads TGTGCCAGCAGCTTAGTACAGTGGGAATCGACAGCGAAGAACACTGAAGCTTTCTTT. Translation gives CASSLVQWESTAKNTEAFF.

CDR3 nucleotide sequence: TGTGCCAGCAGTTACTCCCAGACCCCCGGGGGTGAGACCCAGTACTTC. Encoded protein: CASSYSQTPGGETQYF. This chain joins TRBV6-5 and TRBJ2-5; weak D call: TRBD2 (6 bases). Germline loops: CDR1 MNHEY, CDR2 SVGAGI. The V end was cut by 0 bases, the J end by 5 bases, with 16 bases between. This CDR3 comprises 16 residues.

J is TRBJ2-7 and V is TRBV27; D unclear. V gave up 0 bases and J gave up 2 bases, with 8 bases separating them. The germline V gene has CDR1 MNHEY and CDR2 SMNVEV (reference sequence). CDR3 length: 14 amino acids. The DNA of the CDR3 is TGTGCCAGCAGTTTATCGATGGGGACCTACGAGCAGTACTTC. Translation: CASSLSMGTYEQYF.

The CDR3 sequence: CASRRQGAYEQYF. For the CDR3, the DNA is TGTGCCAGCAGGCGGCAGGGGGCCTACGAGCAGTACTTC. The chain has TRBV6-1 and TRBJ2-7, with TRBD1 identical over 7 bases. The CDR3 is 13 amino acids. With V trimmed by 6 bases and J by 2 bases, 4 bases remained unmatched. The V gene's germline CDR1 is MNHNS and CDR2 SASEGT.

The chain combines TRBV13 with TRBJ2-5; D unclear. The germline V gene has CDR1 PRHDT and CDR2 FYEKMQ (reference sequence). The CDR3 has 16 residues. Trimming took 0 bases from V and 0 from J, leaving 11 bases between them. The CDR3 coding sequence is TGTGCCAGCAGCTTAGGGAATGGCCGGGACCAAGAGACCCAGTACTTC. Its protein is CASSLGNGRDQETQYF.